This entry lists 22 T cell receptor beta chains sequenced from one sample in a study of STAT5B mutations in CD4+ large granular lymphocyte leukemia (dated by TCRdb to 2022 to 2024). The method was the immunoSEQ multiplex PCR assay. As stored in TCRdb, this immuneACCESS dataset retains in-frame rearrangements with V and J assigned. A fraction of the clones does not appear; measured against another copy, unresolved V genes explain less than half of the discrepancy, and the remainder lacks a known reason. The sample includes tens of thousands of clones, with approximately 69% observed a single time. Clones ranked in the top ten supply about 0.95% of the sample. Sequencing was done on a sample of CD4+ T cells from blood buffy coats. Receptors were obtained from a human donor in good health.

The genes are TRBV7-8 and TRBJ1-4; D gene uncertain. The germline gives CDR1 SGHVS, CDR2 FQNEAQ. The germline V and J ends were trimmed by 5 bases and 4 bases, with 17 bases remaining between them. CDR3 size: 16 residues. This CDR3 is CASSPKNGRINEKLFF. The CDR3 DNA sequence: TGTGCCAGCAGCCCGAAGAATGGACGGATTAATGAAAAACTGTTTTTT.

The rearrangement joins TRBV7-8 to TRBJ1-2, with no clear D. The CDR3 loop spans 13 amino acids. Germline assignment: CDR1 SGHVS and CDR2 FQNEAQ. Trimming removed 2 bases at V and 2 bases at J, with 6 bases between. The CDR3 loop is CASSLQGNYGYTF. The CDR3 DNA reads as TGTGCCAGCAGCTTACAAGGAAACTATGGCTACACCTTC.

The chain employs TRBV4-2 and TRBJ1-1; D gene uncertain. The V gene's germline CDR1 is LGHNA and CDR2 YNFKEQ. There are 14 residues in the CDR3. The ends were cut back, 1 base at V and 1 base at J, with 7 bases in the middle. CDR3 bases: TGTGCCAGCAGCCAAGGGGCGGGGAACACTGAAGCTTTCTTT. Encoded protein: CASSQGAGNTEAFF.

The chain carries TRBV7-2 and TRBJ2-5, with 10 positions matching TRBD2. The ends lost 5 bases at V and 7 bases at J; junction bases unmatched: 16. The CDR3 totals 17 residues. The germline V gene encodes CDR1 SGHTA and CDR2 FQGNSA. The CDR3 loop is CASSPRAGGQIGATQYF. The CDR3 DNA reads TGTGCCAGCAGCCCCCGAGCGGGAGGGCAAATAGGGGCGACCCAGTACTTC.

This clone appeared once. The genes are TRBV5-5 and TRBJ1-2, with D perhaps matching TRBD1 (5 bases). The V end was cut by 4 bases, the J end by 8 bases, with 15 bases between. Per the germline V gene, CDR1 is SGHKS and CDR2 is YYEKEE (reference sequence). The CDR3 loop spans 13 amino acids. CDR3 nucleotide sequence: TGTGCCAGCAGCGATGGGGGAAGGACAGGCTACACCTTC. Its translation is CASSDGGRTGYTF.

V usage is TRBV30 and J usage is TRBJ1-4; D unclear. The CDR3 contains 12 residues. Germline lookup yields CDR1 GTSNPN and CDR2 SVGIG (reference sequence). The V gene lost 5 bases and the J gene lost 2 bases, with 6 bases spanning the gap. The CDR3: CAWGGTNEKLFF. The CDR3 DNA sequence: TGTGCCTGGGGAGGGACTAATGAAAAACTGTTTTTT.

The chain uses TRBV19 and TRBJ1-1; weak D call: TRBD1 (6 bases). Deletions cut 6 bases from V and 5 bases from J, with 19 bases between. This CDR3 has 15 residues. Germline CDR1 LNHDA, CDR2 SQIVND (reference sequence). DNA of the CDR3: TGTGCCAGTAGGATTTCACAGGGTCGGGAAACTGAAGCTTTCTTT. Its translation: CASRISQGRETEAFF. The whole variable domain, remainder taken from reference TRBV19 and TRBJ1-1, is DGGITQSPKYLFRKEGQNVTLSCEQNLNHDAMYWYRQDPGQGLRLIYYSQIVNDFQKGDIAEGYSVSREKKESFPLTVTSAQKNPTAFYLCASRISQGRETEAFFGQGTRLTVV.

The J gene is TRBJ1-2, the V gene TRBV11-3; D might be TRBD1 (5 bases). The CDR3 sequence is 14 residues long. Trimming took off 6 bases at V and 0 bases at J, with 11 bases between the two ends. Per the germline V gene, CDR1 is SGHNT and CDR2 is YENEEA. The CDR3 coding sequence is TGTGCCAGCAGGCCCGCGGGGGCTAACTATGGCTACACCTTC. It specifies CASRPAGANYGYTF.

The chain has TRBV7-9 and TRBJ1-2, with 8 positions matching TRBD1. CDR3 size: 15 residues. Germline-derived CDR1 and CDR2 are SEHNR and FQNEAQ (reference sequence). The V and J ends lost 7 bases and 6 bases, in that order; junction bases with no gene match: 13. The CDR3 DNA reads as TGTGCCAGCAACTCAGGGGGCACCGTTGGTGATGGCTACACCTTC. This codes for CASNSGGTVGDGYTF. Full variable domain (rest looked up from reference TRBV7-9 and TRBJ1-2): DTGVSQNPRHKITKRGQNVTFRCDPISEHNRLYWYRQTLGQGPEFLTYFQNEAQLEKSRLLSDRFSAERPKGSFSTLEIQRTEQGDSAMYLCASNSGGTVGDGYTFGSGTRLTVV.

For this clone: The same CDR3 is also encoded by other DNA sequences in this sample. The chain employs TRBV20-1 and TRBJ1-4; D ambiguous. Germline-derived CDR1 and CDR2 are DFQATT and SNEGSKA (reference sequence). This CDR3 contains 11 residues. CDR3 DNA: TGCAGCGCGGTAACTAATGAAAAACTGTTTTTT. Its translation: CSAVTNEKLFF.

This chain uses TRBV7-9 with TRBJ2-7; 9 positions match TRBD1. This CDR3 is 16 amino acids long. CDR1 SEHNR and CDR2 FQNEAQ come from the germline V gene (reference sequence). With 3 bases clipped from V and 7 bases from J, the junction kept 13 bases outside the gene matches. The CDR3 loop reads CASSFVTGQGLGEQYF. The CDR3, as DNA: TGTGCCAGCAGCTTTGTTACGGGACAGGGCCTAGGGGAGCAGTACTTC.

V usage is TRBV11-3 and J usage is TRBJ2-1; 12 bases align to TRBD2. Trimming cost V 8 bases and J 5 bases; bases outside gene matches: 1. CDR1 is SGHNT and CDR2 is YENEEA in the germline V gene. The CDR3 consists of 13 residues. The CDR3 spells CASGLAGHNEQFF. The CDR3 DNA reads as TGTGCCAGCGGACTAGCGGGACACAATGAGCAGTTCTTC.

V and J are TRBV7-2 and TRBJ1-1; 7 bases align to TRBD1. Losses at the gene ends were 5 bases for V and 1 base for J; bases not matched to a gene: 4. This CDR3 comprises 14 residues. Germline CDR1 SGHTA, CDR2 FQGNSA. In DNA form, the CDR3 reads TGTGCCAGCAGCCCTGGGACAGCGAACACTGAAGCTTTCTTT. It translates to CASSPGTANTEAFF.

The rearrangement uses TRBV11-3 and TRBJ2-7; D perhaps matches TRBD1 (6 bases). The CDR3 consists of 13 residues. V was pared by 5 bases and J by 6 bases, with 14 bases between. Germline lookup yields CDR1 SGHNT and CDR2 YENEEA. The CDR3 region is CASSVNRVSEQYV. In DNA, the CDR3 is TGTGCCAGCAGCGTAAACAGGGTCTCCGAGCAGTACGTC.

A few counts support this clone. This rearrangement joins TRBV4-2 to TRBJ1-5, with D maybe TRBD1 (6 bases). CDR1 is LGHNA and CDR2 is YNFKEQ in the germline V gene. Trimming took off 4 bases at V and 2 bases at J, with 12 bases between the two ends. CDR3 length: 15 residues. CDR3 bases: TGTGCCAGCAGCCCCTCGGGGGGCCGCAATCAGCCCCAGCATTTT. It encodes CASSPSGGRNQPQHF.

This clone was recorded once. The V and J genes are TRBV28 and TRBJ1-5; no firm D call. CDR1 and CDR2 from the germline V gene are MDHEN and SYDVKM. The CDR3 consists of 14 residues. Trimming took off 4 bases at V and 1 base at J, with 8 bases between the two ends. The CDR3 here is CASSSGGSNQPQHF. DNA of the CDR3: TGTGCCAGCAGTTCCGGCGGCAGCAATCAGCCCCAGCATTTT. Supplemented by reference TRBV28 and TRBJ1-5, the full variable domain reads DVKVTQSSRYLVKRTGEKVFLECVQDMDHENMFWYRQDPGLGLRLIYFSYDVKMKEKGDIPEGYSVSREKKERFSLILESASTNQTSMYLCASSSGGSNQPQHFGDGTRLSIL.

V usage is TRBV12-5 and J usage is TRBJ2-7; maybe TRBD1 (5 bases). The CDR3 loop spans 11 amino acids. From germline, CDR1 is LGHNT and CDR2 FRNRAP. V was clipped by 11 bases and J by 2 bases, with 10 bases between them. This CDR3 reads CAVTVAYEQYF. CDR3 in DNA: TGTGCTGTGACAGTTGCCTACGAGCAGTACTTC.

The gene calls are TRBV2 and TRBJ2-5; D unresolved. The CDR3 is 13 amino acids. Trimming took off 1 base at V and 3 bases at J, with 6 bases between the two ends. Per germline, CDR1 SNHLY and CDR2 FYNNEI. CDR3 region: CASSEVRKETQYF. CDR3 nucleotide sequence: TGTGCCAGCAGTGAAGTAAGGAAAGAGACCCAGTACTTC.

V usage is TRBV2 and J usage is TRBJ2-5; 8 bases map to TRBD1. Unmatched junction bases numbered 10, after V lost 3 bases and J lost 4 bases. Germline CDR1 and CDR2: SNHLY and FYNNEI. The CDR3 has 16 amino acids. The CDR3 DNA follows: TGTGCCAGCAGTGAGAGGACAGGGACCCGGGGAGAGACCCAGTACTTC. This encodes CASSERTGTRGETQYF.

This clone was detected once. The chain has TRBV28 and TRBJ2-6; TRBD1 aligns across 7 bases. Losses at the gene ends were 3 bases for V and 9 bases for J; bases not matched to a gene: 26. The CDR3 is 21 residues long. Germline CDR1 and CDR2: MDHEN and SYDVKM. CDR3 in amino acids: CASSFVRGLLGQRGKGNVLTF. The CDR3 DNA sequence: TGTGCCAGCAGTTTTGTTAGGGGGCTACTCGGGCAAAGGGGGAAAGGCAACGTCCTGACTTTC. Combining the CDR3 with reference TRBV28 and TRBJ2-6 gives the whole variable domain DVKVTQSSRYLVKRTGEKVFLECVQDMDHENMFWYRQDPGLGLRLIYFSYDVKMKEKGDIPEGYSVSREKKERFSLILESASTNQTSMYLCASSFVRGLLGQRGKGNVLTFGAGSRLTVL.

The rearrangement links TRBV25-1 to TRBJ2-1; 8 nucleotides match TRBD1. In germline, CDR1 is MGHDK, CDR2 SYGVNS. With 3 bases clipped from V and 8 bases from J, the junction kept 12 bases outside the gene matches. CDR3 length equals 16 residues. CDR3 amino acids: CASSDSGNRGRYEQFF. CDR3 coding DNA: TGTGCCAGCAGTGACTCCGGGAACAGGGGGAGGTATGAGCAGTTCTTC.

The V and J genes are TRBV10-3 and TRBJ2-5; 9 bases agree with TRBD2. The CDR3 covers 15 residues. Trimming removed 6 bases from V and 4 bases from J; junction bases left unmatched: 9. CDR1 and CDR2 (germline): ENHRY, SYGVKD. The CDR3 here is CAISQKLAGAETQYF. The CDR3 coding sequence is TGTGCCATCAGCCAAAAACTAGCGGGCGCAGAGACCCAGTACTTC.